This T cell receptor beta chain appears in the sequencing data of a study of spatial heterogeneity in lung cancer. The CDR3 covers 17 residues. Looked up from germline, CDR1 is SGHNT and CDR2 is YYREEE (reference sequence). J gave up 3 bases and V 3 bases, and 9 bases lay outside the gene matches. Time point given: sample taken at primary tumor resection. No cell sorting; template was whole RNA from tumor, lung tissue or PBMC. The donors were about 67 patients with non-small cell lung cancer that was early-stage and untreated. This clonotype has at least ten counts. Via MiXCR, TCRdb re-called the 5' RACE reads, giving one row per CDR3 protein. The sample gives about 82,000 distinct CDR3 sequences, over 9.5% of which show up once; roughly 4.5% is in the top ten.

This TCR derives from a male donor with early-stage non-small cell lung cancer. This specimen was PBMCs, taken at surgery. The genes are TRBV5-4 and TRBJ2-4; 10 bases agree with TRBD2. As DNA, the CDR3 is TGTGCCAGCAGCTCCGGACTAGCGGACGATATCAAAAACATTCAGTACTTC. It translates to CASSSGLADDIKNIQYF. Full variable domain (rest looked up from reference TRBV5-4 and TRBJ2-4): ETGVTQSPTHLIKTRGQQVTLRCSSQSGHNTVSWYQQALGQGPQFIFQYYREEENGRGNFPPRFSGLQFPNYSSELNVNALELDDSALYLCASSSGLADDIKNIQYFGAGTRLSVL.